These 20 T cell receptor beta chains share one sample of origin, sequenced in a study of blood T cells in healthy people across ages (dated by TCRdb to between 2014 and 2016). The method was 5' RACE. A second PCR of about 6 to 11 cycles was performed with a sample-barcoded 5' primer and a J-beta primer mix. TCRdb redid the processing of the public reads, applying fastp at Q25 and MiXCR, and retained in-frame beta chains. Duplicate CDR3 protein sequences are folded into a single record with the most common DNA and genes. In all, the sample holds approximately 2,000,000 distinct CDR3 sequences, and roughly 43% of those were seen once. The ten largest clones capture around 23% of the sample. Sequencing was done on a sample of blood. The source is a human donor in good health.

The CDR3 DNA reads as TGTGCCAGCAGGGGACTTGGACAGGTTGAAGCTTTCTTT. It is translated as CASRGLGQVEAFF. The chain carries TRBV6-6 and TRBJ1-1; 7 bases fit TRBD1. V lost 6 bases, J lost 7 bases, and 8 bases stayed unmatched. Germline CDR1 and CDR2: MNHNY and SVGAGI (reference sequence). This CDR3 is 13 amino acids long.

This clonotype was seen a few times. The genes are TRBV12-3 or TRBV12-4 and TRBJ1-2; D gene uncertain. The CDR3 has 15 amino acids. V was clipped by 3 bases and J by 1 base, with 12 bases between them. This CDR3 is CASSFSPGNNYGYTF. CDR3 DNA: TGTGCCAGCAGTTTTAGTCCGGGAAATAACTATGGCTACACCTTC.

The rearrangement links TRBV6-5 to TRBJ1-4; 7 bases align to TRBD1. From germline, CDR1 is MNHEY and CDR2 SVGAGI. The CDR3 spans 16 residues. V lost 0 bases and J lost 0; bases outside the gene matches: 1. CDR3 region: CASSYSGQPTNEKLFF. The CDR3, as DNA: TGTGCCAGCAGTTACTCGGGACAGCCAACTAATGAAAAACTGTTTTTT.

The chain joins TRBV20-1 to TRBJ1-1, with D possibly TRBD1 on 6 matching bases. The V gene lost 2 bases and the J gene lost 5 bases, with 12 bases spanning the gap. There are 13 residues in the CDR3. In germline, CDR1 is DFQATT, CDR2 SNEGSKA (reference sequence). This CDR3 reads CSARLNTGTEAFF. CDR3 in DNA: TGCAGTGCTAGACTAAACACAGGGACTGAAGCTTTCTTT.

The chain has TRBV28 and TRBJ2-3, with 7 bases lining up with TRBD2. The CDR3 is made up of 17 amino acids. J was trimmed by 0 bases and V by 5 bases; bases with no gene match: 11. Germline V CDR1 and CDR2: MDHEN, SYDVKM. The DNA for the CDR3 is TGTGCCAGCAGTCTACAGCTAGCGGAGATAAGCACAGATACGCAGTATTTT. Encoded protein: CASSLQLAEISTDTQYF.

The genes are TRBV29-1 and TRBJ2-5; the D is unclear. Germline V gene data show CDR1 as SQVTM and CDR2 as ANQGSEA. V was shortened by 4 bases and J by 5 bases, with 14 bases between the two germline ends. The CDR3 loop spans 13 amino acids. The CDR3 region is CSVGWGKDETQYF. DNA of the CDR3: TGCAGCGTTGGGTGGGGTAAGGACGAGACCCAGTACTTC.

V usage is TRBV20-1 and J usage is TRBJ1-1; 9 nucleotides line up with TRBD1. The CDR3 runs 14 residues. The germline gives CDR1 DFQATT, CDR2 SNEGSKA (reference sequence). Trimming removed 6 bases from V and 1 base from J; junction bases left unmatched: 6. Here the CDR3 DNA reads TGCAGTGCAAAAAAACAGGGGGCGAACACTGAAGCTTTCTTT. Amino acids: CSAKKQGANTEAFF.

This clonotype has more than one count but fewer than ten. J is TRBJ1-2 and V is TRBV20-1; TRBD1 agrees at 9 bases. The germline V gene encodes CDR1 DFQATT and CDR2 SNEGSKA (reference sequence). J lost 5 bases, V lost 1 base, and 5 bases had no gene match. There are 14 residues in the CDR3. The CDR3 is CSARVGDRVYGYTF. The CDR3 nucleotides read TGCAGTGCTAGAGTGGGGGACAGGGTATATGGCTACACCTTC.

A single count supports this clonotype. DNA of the CDR3: TGTGCCAGCAGCTTAGGCCGATCTCCCAATCAGCCCCAGCATTTT. It is translated as CASSLGRSPNQPQHF. The chain recombines TRBV13 with TRBJ1-5; no firm D call. V dropped 0 bases and J dropped 3 bases, with 9 bases sitting between them. CDR1 and CDR2 (germline): PRHDT, FYEKMQ (reference sequence). The CDR3 is 15 amino acids.

Only a few counts were recorded for this clonotype. The chain is built from TRBV4-1 and TRBJ2-1; the D is unclear. Germline CDR1 MGHRA, CDR2 YSYEKL. Trimming cost V 0 bases and J 4 bases, with 13 bases left between them. The CDR3 is made up of 16 amino acids. CDR3: CASSQDSLQRYNEQFF. As DNA, the CDR3 is TGCGCCAGCAGCCAAGATTCATTACAGCGATACAATGAGCAGTTCTTC.

In DNA form, the CDR3 reads TGTGCCAGCAGTTCTGGACCGCAGAACTATGGCTACACCTTC. Translated: CASSSGPQNYGYTF. The rearrangement joins TRBV7-2 to TRBJ1-2; D is unclear. The CDR3 totals 14 residues. Deletions cut 6 bases from V and 2 bases from J, with 13 bases between. From germline, CDR1 is SGHTA and CDR2 FQGNSA.

Points on this clonotype: An end of the junction differs from the germline gene, which may be a read error. The chain recombines TRBV6-1 with TRBJ2-5; D remains unclear. Germline CDR1 is MNHNS and CDR2 is SASEGT. This CDR3 has 13 residues. The CDR3 DNA follows: TGTGCCAGCAGTGGACCCGACCAAGAGACTCAGTACTTC. Amino acids: CASSGPDQETQYF.

The chain joins TRBV5-1 to TRBJ2-5; 9 nucleotides line up with TRBD2. Germline assignment: CDR1 SGHRS and CDR2 YFSETQ. This CDR3 region has 16 residues. Unmatched junction bases numbered 7, after V lost 0 bases and J lost 4 bases. In nucleotides, the CDR3 is TGCGCCAGCAGCTTGGGAGCTAGCGGGGTAGGAGAGACCCAGTACTTC. It translates to CASSLGASGVGETQYF. The variable domain in full, with the rest retrieved from reference TRBV5-1 and TRBJ2-5, is KAGVTQTPRYLIKTRGQQVTLSCSPISGHRSVSWYQQTPGQGLQFLFEYFSETQRNKGNFPGRFSGRQFSNSRSEMNVSTLELGDSALYLCASSLGASGVGETQYFGPGTRLLVL.

J is TRBJ2-1 and V is TRBV27; 9 bases match TRBD2. V was clipped by 0 bases and J by 7 bases; unmatched bases: 13. Germline CDR1 MNHEY, CDR2 SMNVEV (reference sequence). The CDR3 has 18 amino acids. The CDR3 spells CASSLSVGGGGVLNEQFF. CDR3 nucleotide sequence: TGTGCCAGCAGTTTATCAGTTGGGGGCGGGGGGGTGCTAAATGAGCAGTTCTTC.

There are a few counts of this clonotype. The genes are TRBV12-3 or TRBV12-4 and TRBJ2-1; TRBD2 might be the D (6 bases). Deletions cut 9 bases from V and 0 bases from J, with 18 bases between. This CDR3 is 16 amino acids long. CDR3 bases: TGTGCCAGTCGGGACGGGGGTCAAAGCTCCTACAATGAGCAGTTCTTC. Translating it yields CASRDGGQSSYNEQFF.

This clonotype was detected only a few times. A much larger clone lies one base from this, so it may be a read error. This chain connects TRBV7-2 to TRBJ2-5; 7 nucleotides agree with TRBD2. Trimming cost V 2 bases and J 6 bases; bases outside gene matches: 6. The CDR3 is 14 amino acids. The V gene's germline CDR1 is SGHTA and CDR2 FQGNSA. CDR3 nucleotides: TGTGCCAGCAGCTTAAGCGGGAATCAAAAGACCCAGTACTTC. Protein sequence: CASSLSGNQKTQYF.

The gene calls are TRBV20-1 and TRBJ1-2; D gene unclear. Germline loops: CDR1 DFQATT, CDR2 SNEGSKA (reference sequence). V shed 2 bases and J shed 8 bases, with 12 bases lying between them. The length of the CDR3 is 12 residues. CDR3 nucleotides: TGCAGTGCTAGATCGGGCGGGTTCGGCTACACCTTC. Translating it yields CSARSGGFGYTF.

The rearrangement uses TRBV2 and TRBJ1-4; D is perhaps TRBD1 (5 bases). Germline CDR1 and CDR2: SNHLY and FYNNEI. V was clipped by 2 bases and J by 0 bases, with 10 bases between them. CDR3 size: 16 residues. CDR3 coding DNA: TGTGCCAGCAGTGAACAAGGGGTTGCAACTAATGAAAAACTGTTTTTT. Its protein is CASSEQGVATNEKLFF.

The chain combines TRBV5-4 with TRBJ1-2; D unresolved. Germline CDR1 is SGHNT and CDR2 is YYREEE (reference sequence). The V end lost 0 bases, the J end lost 5 bases, and 8 bases lay between the germline ends. CDR3 length: 13 residues. As DNA, the CDR3 is TGTGCCAGCAGCTTGGTCGATGAGTATGGCTACACCTTC. This codes for CASSLVDEYGYTF.

This clonotype was seen only a few times. The rearrangement joins TRBV6-5 to TRBJ2-3; the D gene could be TRBD1 or TRBD2 (5 bases each). Germline V gene lookup returns CDR1 MNHEY and CDR2 SVGAGI. The ends were cut back, 0 bases at V and 4 bases at J, with 17 bases in the middle. The CDR3 is 17 amino acids. The chain's CDR3 is CASSYSKLRGQADTQYF. The CDR3 nucleotides are TGTGCCAGCAGTTACTCGAAGTTGAGGGGTCAGGCAGATACGCAGTATTTT.